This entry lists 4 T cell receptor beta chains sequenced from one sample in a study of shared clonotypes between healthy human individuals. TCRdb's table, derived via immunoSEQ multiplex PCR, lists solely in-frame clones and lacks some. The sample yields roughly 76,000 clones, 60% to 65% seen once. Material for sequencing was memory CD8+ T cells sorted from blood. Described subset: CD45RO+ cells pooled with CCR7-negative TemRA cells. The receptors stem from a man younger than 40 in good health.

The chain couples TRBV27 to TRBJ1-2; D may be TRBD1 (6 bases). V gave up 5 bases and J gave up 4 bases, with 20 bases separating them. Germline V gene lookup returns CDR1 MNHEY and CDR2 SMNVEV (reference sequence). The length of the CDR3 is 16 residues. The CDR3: CASSKAGVFLGYGYTF. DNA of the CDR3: TGTGCCAGCAGTAAGGCAGGGGTTTTCTTGGGCTATGGCTACACCTTC.

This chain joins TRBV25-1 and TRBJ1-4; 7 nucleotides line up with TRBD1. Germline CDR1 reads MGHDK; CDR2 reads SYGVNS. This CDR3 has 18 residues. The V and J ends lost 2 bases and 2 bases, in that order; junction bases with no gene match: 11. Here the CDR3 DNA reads TGTGCCAGCAGTGAAACCACAGGGGCAGCAGCTACTAATGAAAAACTGTTTTTT. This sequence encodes CASSETTGAAATNEKLFF.

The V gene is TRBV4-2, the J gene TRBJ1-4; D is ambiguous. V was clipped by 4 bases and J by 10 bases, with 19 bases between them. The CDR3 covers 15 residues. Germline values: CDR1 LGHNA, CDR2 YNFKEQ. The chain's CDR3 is CASSPSRGSVGKLFF. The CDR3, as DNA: TGTGCCAGCAGCCCAAGTCGGGGAAGCGTCGGAAAACTGTTTTTT.

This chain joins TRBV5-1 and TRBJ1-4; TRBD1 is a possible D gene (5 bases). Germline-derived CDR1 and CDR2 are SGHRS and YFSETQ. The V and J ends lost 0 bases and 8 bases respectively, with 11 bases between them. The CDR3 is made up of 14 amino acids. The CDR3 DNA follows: TGCGCCAGCAGCTTGGCAGGGAGTGGGGAAAAACTGTTTTTT. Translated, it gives CASSLAGSGEKLFF.